This T cell receptor (beta chain) emerged from a study of T cell repertoires in cytomegalovirus infection (dated by TCRdb to the late 2010s). Turning to the overall study: Peptide stimulations targeted recently identified HLA-C-restricted CMV epitopes, whose presentation resists viral immunomodulation, together with well-studied HLA-B-restricted epitopes. Donor HLA type was relevant to the analysis, as public TCR beta signatures indicated carriage of CMV infection together with the matching HLA type. General conclusions and limits of the study: The ex vivo response was dominated by HLA-C-restricted CMV-specific TCR beta clonotypes, which also provided the single most frequent clonotype in two of eight donors. Cumulative frequency of public TCR beta family members discriminated carriers of CMV infection plus the relevant HLA type in this cohort and an independent roughly 320-donor cohort.

Taken with the paper, the label for treatment or condition translates to: in vitro stimulation with specific CMV peptide epitopes to enrich CMV-specific T cells. Sequencer: Illumina HiSeq 1500. Using fastp trimming at Q25 and MiXCR clonotype assembly, TCRdb reanalyzed the public sequencing data and kept in-frame beta chains. Rows merge per CDR3 protein into single entries with the most common DNA and genes. Recorded for this sample are roughly 310,000 distinct CDR3 sequences; 25% to 30% of them occurred a single time. In total, the top ten clones hold about 20% of the sample. A few counts support this clonotype. There is no known antigen for this receptor. No clone much larger than this one lies a single base away; base qualities are absent. The sequence was obtained from a human donor in good health (CMV status not recorded). Some clones in this sample may be carry-over from other donors' samples. This specimen was cultured PBMCs, taken from culture after CMV antigen stimulation.

The sequenced DNA: TGTGCCAGCAGCCTTACAGTCAGGGGATTGAACACTGAAGCTTTCTTT. Protein translation: CASSLTVRGLNTEAFF. Recombination connected TRBV6-5 to TRBJ1-1; TRBD1 might be the D gene, on 6 matching bases. The CDR3 contains 16 residues, cysteine and phenylalanine counted. Only CDR3 DNA is held: 48 bases, read in frame from base 1. V is cut by 6 bases and J by 0 bases, and the space between the germline ends is 17 bases. Based on the germline V gene, the CDR1 and CDR2 sequences are MNHEY and SVGAGI.